The text below deals with one T cell receptor beta chain. The sample originates from a study of blood T cell repertoires in COVID-19. The repertoire was sequenced with immunoSEQ multiplex PCR; TCRdb's copy has only in-frame clones and lacks some. The sample lists some 400,000 clones, roughly four fifths occurring once. Sample: peripheral blood. The receptor's source is a human donor with acute or convalescent COVID-19. The donor label of this sample is uncertain.

CDR3: CASSLGQGHYEQYF. As DNA, the CDR3 is TGTGCCAGCAGCCTGGGACAGGGACACTACGAGCAGTACTTC. This rearrangement joins TRBV5-5 to TRBJ2-7, with 9 bases fitting TRBD1. Germline V gives CDR1 SGHKS, CDR2 YYEKEE (reference sequence). V was clipped by 4 bases and J by 3 bases; unmatched bases: 5. The CDR3 is made up of 14 amino acids.